These 2 T cell receptor beta chains originate from one sample sequenced in a study of post-analysis software for immune sequencing data. Overall study results and limits: Higher frequency in patients than in controls was seen for five TRBV segments, with TRBV5-6, TRBV5-1 and TRBV20-1 among them.

Unique molecular identifiers were present in the TCR beta cDNA libraries. MiXCR was run by TCRdb on the PCR reads, yielding one entry per CDR3 protein. This repertoire shows 650,000 to 850,000 distinct CDR3 sequences, roughly 58% found once; its top ten account for over 4%. These TCRs' antigens remain unknown. Sequencing was done on a sample of blood. The receptor source for this set is a girl aged 5-17 years with multiple sclerosis.

V and J are TRBV25-1 and TRBJ1-2; the D is unclear. The CDR3 sequence is 14 residues long. Germline assignment: CDR1 MGHDK and CDR2 SYGVNS. Trimming shortened V by 3 bases and J by 4 bases, and 12 bases separated the two germline ends. CDR3 in amino acids: CASSDRWAPYGYTF. The CDR3, as DNA: TGTGCCAGCAGTGATCGGTGGGCACCCTATGGCTACACCTTC.

V and J are TRBV5-1 and TRBJ1-1; D is uncertain. V shed 7 bases and J shed 2 bases, with 15 bases lying between them. This CDR3 is built from 14 residues. In germline, CDR1 is SGHRS, CDR2 YFSETQ. The CDR3 DNA is TGCGCCAGCGAACCGGGGAACTTAAACACTGAAGCTTTCTTT. It encodes CASEPGNLNTEAFF.